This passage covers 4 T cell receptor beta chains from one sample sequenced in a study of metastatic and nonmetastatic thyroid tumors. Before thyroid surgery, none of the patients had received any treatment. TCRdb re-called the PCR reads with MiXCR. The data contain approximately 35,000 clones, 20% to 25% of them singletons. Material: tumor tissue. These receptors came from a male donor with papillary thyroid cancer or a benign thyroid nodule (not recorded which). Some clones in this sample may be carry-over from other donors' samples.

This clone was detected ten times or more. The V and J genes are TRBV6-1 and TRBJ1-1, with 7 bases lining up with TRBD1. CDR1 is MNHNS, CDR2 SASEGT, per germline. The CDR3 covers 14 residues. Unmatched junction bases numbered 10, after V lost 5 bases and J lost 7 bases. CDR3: CASSNQGVGDEAFF. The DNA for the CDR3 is TGTGCCAGCAGTAACCAGGGGGTTGGTGATGAAGCTTTCTTT.

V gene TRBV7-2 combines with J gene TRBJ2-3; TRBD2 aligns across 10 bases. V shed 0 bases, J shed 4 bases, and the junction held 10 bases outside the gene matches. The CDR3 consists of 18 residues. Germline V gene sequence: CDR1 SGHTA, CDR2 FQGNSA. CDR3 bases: TGTGCCAGCAGCTTAGCGGGGAGCGGGAGGGTAGGGGCAGATACGCAGTATTTT. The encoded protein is CASSLAGSGRVGADTQYF.

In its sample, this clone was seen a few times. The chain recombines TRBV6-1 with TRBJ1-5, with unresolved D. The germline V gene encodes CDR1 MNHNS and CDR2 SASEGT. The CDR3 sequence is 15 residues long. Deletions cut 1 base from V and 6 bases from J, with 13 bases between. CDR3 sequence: CASSEEGKGFQPQHF. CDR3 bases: TGTGCCAGCAGTGAAGAGGGAAAGGGATTTCAGCCCCAGCATTTT.

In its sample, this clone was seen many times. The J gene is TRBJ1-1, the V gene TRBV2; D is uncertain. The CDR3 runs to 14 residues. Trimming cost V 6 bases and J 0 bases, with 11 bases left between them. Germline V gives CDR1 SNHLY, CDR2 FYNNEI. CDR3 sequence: CASSLDGMNTEAFF. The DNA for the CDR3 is TGTGCCAGCAGCTTAGACGGAATGAACACTGAAGCTTTCTTT.